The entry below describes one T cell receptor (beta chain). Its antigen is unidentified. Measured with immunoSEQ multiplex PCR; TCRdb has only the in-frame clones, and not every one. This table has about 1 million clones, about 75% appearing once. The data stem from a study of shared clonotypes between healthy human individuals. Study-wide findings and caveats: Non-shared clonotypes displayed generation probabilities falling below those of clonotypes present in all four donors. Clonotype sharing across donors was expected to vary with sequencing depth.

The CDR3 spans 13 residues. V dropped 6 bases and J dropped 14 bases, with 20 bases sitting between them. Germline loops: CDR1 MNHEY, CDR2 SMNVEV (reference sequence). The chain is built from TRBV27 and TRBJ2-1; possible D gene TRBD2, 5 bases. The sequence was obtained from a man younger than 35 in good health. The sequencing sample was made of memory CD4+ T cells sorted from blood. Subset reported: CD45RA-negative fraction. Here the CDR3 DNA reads TGTGCCAGCAGCGGCGGGTTATGGTCTAGGGAGTTCTTC. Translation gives CASSGGLWSREFF.